Listed below are T cell receptor beta chains from one sample, sequenced in a study of PD-L1 blockade in urothelial cancer. Sequencing used immunoSEQ multiplex PCR; TCRdb keeps in-frame clones, though not all of them. Of some 35,000 clones listed, 82% were seen once; the top ten hold around 20%. Specimen: PBMCs, collected around atezolizumab (anti-PD-L1) treatment. These receptors were obtained from a man aged 55 to 70 with urothelial cancer. Both conserved end residues are part of each CDR3. Each record gives: J gene, V gene, CDR3 protein.

TRBJ1-1,TRBV6-5,CASRQQVMNTEAFF
TRBJ2-7,TRBV28,CASSPNTGVAHEQYF
TRBJ1-5,TRBV4-1,CASSQGQIGSNQPQHF
TRBJ2-2,TRBV19,CASINRGRAGELFF
TRBJ2-5,TRBV11-2,CASSFRLAGAPHF
TRBJ1-3,TRBV10-3,CAISESSYNSGNTIYF
TRBJ2-7,TRBV29-1,CSVDTGLNEQYF
TRBJ1-6,TRBV6-5,CAIAPGLNSPLHF
TRBJ2-1,TRBV5-6,CASSSGQGLYNEQFF
TRBJ1-4,TRBV4-2,CASSPLITGFGNEKLFF
TRBJ1-2,TRBV2,CASRSFYGYTF
TRBJ1-5,TRBV6-1,CASRGTGGDQPQHF
TRBJ1-1,TRBV4-2,CASSQGGRNTEAFF
TRBJ1-4,TRBV2,CASSWGQGARTSNEKLFF
TRBJ2-2,TRBV2,CASSMRIAGELFF
TRBJ2-4,TRBV7-3,CASSLKGVRTVAKNIQYF
TRBJ1-2,TRBV2,CASTGSVSYTF
TRBJ1-1,TRBV19,CATKGRGAGNTEAFF
TRBJ2-5,TRBV5-1,CASSLGGTSGEETQYF
TRBJ1-2,TRBV5-1,CASSSPGYGYTF
TRBJ1-6,TRBV19,CASKWGGVSPLHF
TRBJ1-1,TRBV25-1,CASSELDGTGGGSFF
TRBJ2-1,TRBV4-2,CASSPGLAGVYEQFF
TRBJ2-3,TRBV4-1,CASSQDWRGTTDTQYF
TRBJ1-6,TRBV6-1,CASSENDDRAYNSPLHF
TRBJ1-1,TRBV6-5,CASTTPRGRNEAFF
TRBJ2-7,TRBV11-2,CASSSPRVDSHEQYF
TRBJ2-2,TRBV18,CASSPGQVSGELFF
TRBJ2-5,TRBV14,CASSPRQGAGETQYF
TRBJ2-7,TRBV7-9,CASSINRYEQYF
TRBJ1-2,TRBV28,CASRPTGGFGYTF
TRBJ1-2,TRBV30,CAWSDLQGPYGYTF
TRBJ1-4,TRBV28,CASSQAQTGIDEKLFF
TRBJ2-5,TRBV19,CASSPLGETQYF
TRBJ1-5,TRBV28,CASSLSGGLRQPQHF
TRBJ1-1,TRBV5-1,CASSGGVNTEAFF
TRBJ1-1,TRBV28,CASSLPRVPEAFF
TRBJ1-6,TRBV27,CASRRYFGADNSPLHF
TRBJ2-3,TRBV29-1,CSGRTHSLTDTQYF
TRBJ1-5,TRBV6-5,CASNPREGNQPQHF
TRBJ2-2,TRBV7-3,CASSSGLAGKTGELFF
TRBJ2-7,TRBV5-1,CASSLGTGPYEQYF
TRBJ1-1,TRBV5-5,CASSPGRTDTNTEAFF
TRBJ2-5,TRBV5-4,CASSVGGGMGSVTQYF
TRBJ1-3,TRBV2,CASSETASSGNTIYF
TRBJ2-7,TRBV2,CASSEFGTVYF
TRBJ1-4,TRBV7-2,CASSLAVSLGQGEKLFF
TRBJ2-2,TRBV19,CASSHTGGRTGELFF
TRBJ1-6,TRBV6-4,CASREQGAAGNSPLHF
TRBJ1-1,TRBV2,CASLRTGDTEAFF
TRBJ2-7,TRBV7-9,CASSIRTSSSYEQYF
TRBJ1-2,TRBV29-1,CSVEKGQGYGYTF
TRBJ2-1,TRBV19,CASSVSSGGGYEQFF
TRBJ2-5,TRBV7-9,CASSWSGSAETQYF
TRBJ2-7,TRBV9,CASSVAAGTYEQYF
TRBJ1-1,TRBV7-3,CASSPQRYVEAFF
TRBJ2-3,TRBV2,CASSTSGGRDTQYF